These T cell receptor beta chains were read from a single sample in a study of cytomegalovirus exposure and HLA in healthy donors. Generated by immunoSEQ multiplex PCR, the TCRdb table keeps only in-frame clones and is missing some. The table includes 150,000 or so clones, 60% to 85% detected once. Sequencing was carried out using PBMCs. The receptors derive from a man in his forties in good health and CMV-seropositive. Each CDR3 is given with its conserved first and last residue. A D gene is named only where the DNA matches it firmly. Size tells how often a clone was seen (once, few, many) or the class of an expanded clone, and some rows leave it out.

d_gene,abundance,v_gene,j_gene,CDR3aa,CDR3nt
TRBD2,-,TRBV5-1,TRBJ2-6,CASSLVVAGGPGANVLTF,TGCGCCAGCAGCTTGGTTGTAGCGGGAGGGCCTGGGGCCAACGTCCTGACTTTC
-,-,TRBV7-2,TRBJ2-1,CASSVSSRGNNEQFF,TGTGCCAGCAGCGTCTCGTCCCGGGGAAACAATGAGCAGTTCTTC
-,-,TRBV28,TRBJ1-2,CASTRSGNYGYTF,TGTGCCAGCACTAGGTCAGGGAACTATGGCTACACCTTC
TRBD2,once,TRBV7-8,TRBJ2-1,CASSQPQTSGSSNEQFF,TGTGCCAGCAGCCAGCCCCAGACTAGCGGGAGTTCGAATGAGCAGTTCTTC
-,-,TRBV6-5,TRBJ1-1,CASSYQGRTEAFF,TGTGCCAGCAGTTACCAGGGGCGGACTGAAGCTTTCTTT
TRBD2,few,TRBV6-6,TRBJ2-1,CASSYSSGGRYNEQFF,TGTGCCAGCAGTTACTCGTCGGGAGGGCGCTACAATGAGCAGTTCTTC
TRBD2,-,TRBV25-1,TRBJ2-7,CASSEGSGVYEQYF,TGTGCCAGCAGTGAGGGTAGCGGGGTGTACGAGCAGTACTTC
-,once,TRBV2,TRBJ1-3,CASMGAPGNTIYF,TGTGCCAGCATGGGGGCGCCGGGAAACACCATATATTTT
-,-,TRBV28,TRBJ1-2,CASSLGASGSYGYTF,TGTGCCAGCAGTTTAGGGGCCTCCGGATCCTATGGCTACACCTTC
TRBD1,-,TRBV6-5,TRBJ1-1,CASSYRGQSEAFF,TGTGCCAGCAGTTACAGGGGGCAAAGTGAAGCTTTCTTT
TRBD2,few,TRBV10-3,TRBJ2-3,CAISRAGGTDTQYF,TGTGCCATCAGTAGAGCGGGAGGTACAGATACGCAGTATTTT
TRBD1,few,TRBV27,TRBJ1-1,CASRDRGRTTEAFF,TGTGCCAGCAGGGACAGGGGGCGGACCACTGAAGCTTTCTTT
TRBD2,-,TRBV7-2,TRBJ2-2,CASSLKGGGGELFF,TGTGCCAGCAGCCTAAAGGGCGGGGGCGGGGAGCTGTTTTTT
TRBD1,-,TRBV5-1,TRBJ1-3,CASSLALGQGAGNTIYF,TGCGCCAGCAGCTTGGCCCTCGGACAGGGGGCAGGAAACACCATATATTTT
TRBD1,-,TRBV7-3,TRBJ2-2,CASSLNRDRSTGELFF,TGTGCCAGCAGCCTCAATCGGGACAGATCCACCGGGGAGCTGTTTTTT
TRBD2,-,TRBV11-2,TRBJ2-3,CASSFGTSPVGDTQYF,TGTGCCAGCAGCTTTGGGACTAGCCCAGTTGGGGATACGCAGTATTTT
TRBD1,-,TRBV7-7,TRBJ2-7,CASSTDRGGEQYF,TGTGCCAGCAGCACCGACAGGGGTGGCGAGCAGTACTTC
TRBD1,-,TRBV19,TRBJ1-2,CASSIGDRRGYTF,TGTGCCAGTAGTATAGGGGACAGAAGGGGCTACACCTTC
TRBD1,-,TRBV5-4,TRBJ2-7,CASSSGTAEQYF,TGTGCCAGCAGCTCAGGGACAGCCGAGCAGTACTTC
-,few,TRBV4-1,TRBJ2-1,CASSPTTTRHEQFF,TGCGCCAGCAGCCCCACAACTACTCGCCATGAGCAGTTCTTC
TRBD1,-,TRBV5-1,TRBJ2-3,CASSLTGGTADTQYF,TGCGCCAGCAGCTTGACAGGGGGCACCGCAGATACGCAGTATTTT
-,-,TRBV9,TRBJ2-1,CASSVGNSRYNEQFF,TGTGCCAGCAGCGTAGGCAATAGCAGATACAATGAGCAGTTCTTC
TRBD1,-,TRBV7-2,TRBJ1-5,CASSFDRGNQPQHF,TGTGCCAGCAGCTTTGACAGGGGAAATCAGCCCCAGCATTTT
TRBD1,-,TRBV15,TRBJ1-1,CATSKDWAGGREAFF,TGTGCCACCAGCAAAGATTGGGCAGGGGGCCGAGAAGCTTTCTTT
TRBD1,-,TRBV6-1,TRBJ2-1,CASSRGTGAYNEQFF,TGTGCCAGCAGCCGAGGGACAGGGGCCTACAATGAGCAGTTCTTC